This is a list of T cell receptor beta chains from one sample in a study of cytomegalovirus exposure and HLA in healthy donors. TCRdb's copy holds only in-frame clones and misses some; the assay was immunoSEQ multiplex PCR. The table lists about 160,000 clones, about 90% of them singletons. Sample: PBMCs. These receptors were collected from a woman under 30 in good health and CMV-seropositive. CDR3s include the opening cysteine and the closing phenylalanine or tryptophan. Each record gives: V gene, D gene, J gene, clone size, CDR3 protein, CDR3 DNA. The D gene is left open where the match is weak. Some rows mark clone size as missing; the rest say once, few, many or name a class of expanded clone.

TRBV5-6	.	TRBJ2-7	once	CASSLTGYEQYF	TGTGCCAGCAGCTTGACAGGCTACGAGCAGTACTTC
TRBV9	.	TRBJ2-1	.	CASSVAGVTGDEQFF	TGTGCCAGCAGCGTAGCAGGGGTCACCGGCGATGAGCAGTTCTTC
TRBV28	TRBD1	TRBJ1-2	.	CASSFRGAYGYTF	TGTGCCAGCAGTTTCAGGGGGGCCTATGGCTACACCTTC
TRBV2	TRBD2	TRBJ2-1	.	CASSVITSGAHEQFF	TGTGCCAGCAGTGTAATAACTAGCGGGGCTCATGAGCAGTTCTTC
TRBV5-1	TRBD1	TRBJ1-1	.	CASRAWVQGAVEAFF	TGCGCCAGCAGAGCTTGGGTGCAGGGGGCGGTTGAAGCTTTCTTT
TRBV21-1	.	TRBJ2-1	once	CASSKVGGNEQFF	TGTGCCAGCAGCAAAGTTGGGGGGAATGAGCAGTTCTTC
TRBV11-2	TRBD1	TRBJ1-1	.	CASSSGTATAFF	TGTGCCAGCAGCTCCGGGACAGCAACAGCTTTCTTT
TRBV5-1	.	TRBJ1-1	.	CASSLRQGKPNTEAFF	TGCGCCAGCAGCTTGAGGCAGGGGAAACCGAACACTGAAGCTTTCTTT
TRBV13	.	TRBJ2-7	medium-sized	CASSLSGYEQYF	TGTGCCAGCAGCTTGTCAGGTTACGAGCAGTACTTC
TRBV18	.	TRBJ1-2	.	CASSPIQGLYGYTF	TGTGCCAGCTCACCAATTCAGGGCCTCTATGGCTACACCTTC
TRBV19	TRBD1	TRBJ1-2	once	CASTGTGGVGYTF	TGTGCCAGTACTGGAACAGGGGGCGTTGGCTACACCTTC
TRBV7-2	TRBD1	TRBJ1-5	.	CASSLAGTAFGQPQHF	TGTGCCAGCAGCTTAGCGGGGACAGCTTTTGGCCAGCCCCAGCATTTT
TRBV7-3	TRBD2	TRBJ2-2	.	CASSLGTRVTGELFF	TGTGCCAGCAGCTTAGGGACTAGGGTAACCGGGGAGCTGTTTTTT
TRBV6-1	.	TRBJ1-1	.	CASSGGLIALDTEAFF	TGTGCCAGCAGTGGGGGCCTGATCGCTTTGGACACTGAAGCTTTCTTT
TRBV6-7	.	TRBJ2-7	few	CASSYASESSYEQYF	TGTGCCAGCAGTTATGCTAGCGAAAGCTCCTACGAGCAGTACTTC
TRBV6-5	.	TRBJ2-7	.	CASSYLAPVPGEQYF	TGTGCCAGCAGTTACTTGGCCCCCGTCCCAGGCGAGCAGTACTTC